This T cell receptor beta chain was found in a study of T cells in Graves' hyperthyroidism and ophthalmopathy. Template material for amplifying TCR beta CDR3 regions consisted of RNA transcripts. The HTBI primer set was used in a first-round RT-PCR of the TCR CDR3. TCRdb analysed the multiplex PCR reads with MiXCR anew, one entry per CDR3 protein. The sample consists of about 210,000 distinct CDR3 sequences, over 15% of them appearing once. Lactation, pregnancy, other autoimmune disease or uncontrolled infection led to exclusion of patients. Thyroid ultrasound and orbital computed tomography, with clinical symptoms and serum thyroxine and TRAb, informed diagnoses. Study-wide findings and caveats: Blood also showed most of the thyroid clonotypes that were expanded above 0.001. Onset of ophthalmopathy came a median approximately 6.8 months after the model predicted it.

The CDR3 has 14 residues. Germline V gives CDR1 SEHNR, CDR2 FQNEAQ (reference sequence). The ends were cut back, 0 bases at V and 5 bases at J, with 8 bases in the middle. This clonotype was counted at least ten times. Its antigen is unidentified. This sequence joins TRBV7-9 and TRBJ2-1; D is unresolved. Material: blood. The origin of this receptor is a man aged 50 to 60 with Graves' hyperthyroidism. The CDR3 region has the DNA TGTGCCAGCAGCTTAGCGCTGGCAGACAATGAGCAGTTCTTC. Protein product: CASSLALADNEQFF.